Below, 11 T cell receptor beta chains from the same sample are listed, as sequenced in a study of human T cells and chemical hapten exposure. Time point here: pre-sensitization, week 0. The treatment was: therapeutic diphenylcyclopropenone sensitization with weekly scalp DPC. TCRdb re-derived calls from the RACE reads in MiXCR, one entry per CDR3 protein. The profile shows a few hundred thousand distinct CDR3 sequences, 4.5% to 5.5% of them singletons. The sample consisted of whole blood, taken in connection with sensitization to the hapten diphenylcyclopropenone (DPC). These receptors came from a young woman with alopecia areata. Some clones in this sample may be carry-over from other donors' samples.

This clonotype has just a few counts. This rearrangement joins TRBV10-3 to TRBJ2-3, with D possibly TRBD2 on 5 matching bases. The CDR3 covers 12 residues. Looked up from germline, CDR1 is ENHRY and CDR2 is SYGVKD. V lost 7 bases and J lost 3, with 8 bases in between. The CDR3 coding sequence is TGTGCCATCAAGAGCGGTACAGATACGCAGTATTTT. Amino acid sequence: CAIKSGTDTQYF.

This clonotype was counted a few times. This chain connects TRBV4-3 to TRBJ2-2; D perhaps matches TRBD1 (5 bases). Trimming shortened V by 1 base and J by 1 base, and 13 bases separated the two germline ends. CDR3 length equals 17 residues. Germline V lookup: CDR1 LGHNA, CDR2 YSLEER. The CDR3 DNA reads as TGCGCCAGCAGCCAAGTCGTTGACAGAAGGAACACCGGGGAGCTGTTTTTT. Its translation: CASSQVVDRRNTGELFF.

The chain recombines TRBV7-9 with TRBJ2-7; TRBD1 matches 9 bases. V was clipped by 4 bases and J by 2 bases; unmatched bases: 9. Germline lookup yields CDR1 SEHNR and CDR2 FQNEAQ (reference sequence). This CDR3 is 16 amino acids long. The CDR3 is CASSSVPGQGPYEQYF. The CDR3 DNA reads TGTGCCAGCAGCTCCGTACCGGGACAGGGCCCCTACGAGCAGTACTTC.

This clonotype has more than one count but fewer than ten. The chain carries TRBV5-1 and TRBJ2-3; 9 positions match TRBD1. V was pared by 7 bases and J by 0 bases, with 6 bases of the junction left unmatched. The germline V gene has CDR1 SGHRS and CDR2 YFSETQ. The CDR3 extends over 15 amino acids. CDR3 DNA sequence: TGCGCCAGCGGATTGGGGACAGGGAGCACAGATACGCAGTATTTT. Its protein product is CASGLGTGSTDTQYF.

This clonotype was counted between two and nine times. The chain is built from TRBV6-5 and TRBJ2-7, with 10 bases lining up with TRBD2. The CDR3 runs 20 residues. V lost 0 bases to trimming and J lost 0 bases; unmatched junction nucleotides: 14. CDR1 and CDR2 (germline): MNHEY, SVGAGI. The CDR3 DNA reads TGTGCCAGCAGTTACTCGTCGGAGACTAGCGGGCCAGGACGCTCCTACGAGCAGTACTTC. It encodes CASSYSSETSGPGRSYEQYF.

This clonotype was observed a handful of times. This chain uses TRBV7-3 with TRBJ1-3; D not resolved. The CDR3 has 15 residues. The germline V and J ends were trimmed by 5 bases and 0 bases, with 11 bases remaining between them. CDR1 is SGHTA, CDR2 FQGTGA, per germline. In DNA form, the CDR3 reads TGTGCCAGCAGCATGACTGCTGACTCTGGAAACACCATATATTTT. Translated: CASSMTADSGNTIYF.

This clonotype was seen at least ten times. The chain employs TRBV7-8 and TRBJ1-1, with 7 bases lining up with TRBD1. V dropped 6 bases and J dropped 2; count of bases not matched to a gene: 6. The germline V gene encodes CDR1 SGHVS and CDR2 FQNEAQ. The CDR3 totals 14 residues. DNA of the CDR3: TGTGCCAGCAGGAGGGGGACAGATAACACTGAAGCTTTCTTT. Its translation is CASRRGTDNTEAFF. Full variable domain (remainder filled in from reference TRBV7-8 and TRBJ1-1): GAGVSQSPRYKVAKRGQDVALRCDPISGHVSLFWYQQALGQGPEFLTYFQNEAQLDKSGLPSDRFFAERPEGSVSTLKIQRTQQEDSAVYLCASRRGTDNTEAFFGQGTRLTVV.

This chain connects TRBV7-2 to TRBJ1-5; tentative D call: TRBD1 (6 bases). The CDR3 has 15 amino acids. Germline lookup yields CDR1 SGHTA and CDR2 FQGNSA. V lost 5 bases and J 4 bases, leaving 15 bases between the germline ends. CDR3 sequence reads: CASSPQQGTNQPQHF. Here the CDR3 DNA reads TGTGCCAGCAGCCCCCAACAGGGAACTAATCAGCCCCAGCATTTT.

Many counts were recorded for this clonotype. This chain connects TRBV12-3 or TRBV12-4 to TRBJ2-2; D gene unclear. The CDR3 has 12 amino acids. Trimming shortened V by 6 bases and J by 2 bases, and 4 bases separated the two germline ends. The CDR3 protein is CASRQNTGELFF. The CDR3 DNA sequence: TGTGCCAGCAGACAAAACACCGGGGAGCTGTTTTTT.

The V gene is TRBV7-9, the J gene TRBJ1-1, with 10 bases that match TRBD1. V lost 4 bases to trimming and J lost 4 bases; unmatched junction nucleotides: 3. Germline CDR1 is SEHNR and CDR2 is FQNEAQ (reference sequence). The CDR3 sequence is 14 residues long. CDR3 nucleotides: TGTGCCAGCAGCTGGAGACAGGGGGCCACTGAAGCTTTCTTT. Its protein product is CASSWRQGATEAFF.

This clonotype was seen repeatedly, ten times or more. This chain connects TRBV7-2 to TRBJ1-1, with D perhaps TRBD1 (6 bases). The CDR3 consists of 15 residues. Between the trimmed V and J ends, which lost 0 bases and 3 bases, there was a span of 11 bases. Germline V gene data show CDR1 as SGHTA and CDR2 as FQGNSA. In DNA form, the CDR3 reads TGTGCCAGCAGCTTAGCCACAGGGATTTACACTGAAGCTTTCTTT. It is translated as CASSLATGIYTEAFF.